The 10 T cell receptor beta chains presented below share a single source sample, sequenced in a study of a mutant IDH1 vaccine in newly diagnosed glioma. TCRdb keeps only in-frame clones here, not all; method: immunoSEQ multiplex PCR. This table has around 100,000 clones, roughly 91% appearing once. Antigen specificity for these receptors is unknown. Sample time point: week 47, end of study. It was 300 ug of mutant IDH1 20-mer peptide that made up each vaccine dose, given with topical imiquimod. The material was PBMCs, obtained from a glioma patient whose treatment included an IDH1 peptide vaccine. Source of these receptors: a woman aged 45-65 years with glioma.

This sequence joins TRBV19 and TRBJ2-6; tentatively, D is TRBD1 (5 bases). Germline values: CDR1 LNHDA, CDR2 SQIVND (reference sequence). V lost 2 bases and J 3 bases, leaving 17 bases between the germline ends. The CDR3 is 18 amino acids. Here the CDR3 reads CASSIRTTKTGGANVLTF. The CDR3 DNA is TGTGCCAGTAGTATAAGGACAACTAAAACAGGTGGGGCCAACGTCCTGACTTTC. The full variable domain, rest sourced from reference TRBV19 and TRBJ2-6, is DGGITQSPKYLFRKEGQNVTLSCEQNLNHDAMYWYRQDPGQGLRLIYYSQIVNDFQKGDIAEGYSVSREKKESFPLTVTSAQKNPTAFYLCASSIRTTKTGGANVLTFGAGSRLTVL.

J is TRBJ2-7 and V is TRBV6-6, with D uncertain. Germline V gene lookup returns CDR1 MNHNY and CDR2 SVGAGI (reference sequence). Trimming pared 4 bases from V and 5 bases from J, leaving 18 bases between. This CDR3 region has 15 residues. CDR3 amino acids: CASSLGPSRTDEQYF. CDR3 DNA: TGTGCCAGCAGTTTGGGCCCTTCTCGAACGGACGAGCAGTACTTC.

CDR3 loop: CASSFEGSDTQYF. The CDR3, as DNA: TGCGCCAGCAGCTTCGAGGGGTCAGATACGCAGTATTTT. The chain joins TRBV5-1 to TRBJ2-3; either TRBD1 or TRBD2 may fit D (5 bases each). The V end lost 2 bases, the J end lost 4 bases, and 8 bases lay between the germline ends. Germline CDR1 is SGHRS and CDR2 is YFSETQ. The CDR3 totals 13 residues. The whole variable domain, filled in from reference TRBV5-1 and TRBJ2-3, reads KAGVTQTPRYLIKTRGQQVTLSCSPISGHRSVSWYQQTPGQGLQFLFEYFSETQRNKGNFPGRFSGRQFSNSRSEMNVSTLELGDSALYLCASSFEGSDTQYFGPGTRLTVL.

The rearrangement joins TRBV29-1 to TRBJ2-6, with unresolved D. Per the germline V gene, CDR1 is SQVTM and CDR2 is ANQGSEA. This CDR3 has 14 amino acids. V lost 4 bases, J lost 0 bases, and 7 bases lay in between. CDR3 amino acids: CSVVWASGANVLTF. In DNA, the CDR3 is TGCAGCGTTGTCTGGGCCTCTGGGGCCAACGTCCTGACTTTC.

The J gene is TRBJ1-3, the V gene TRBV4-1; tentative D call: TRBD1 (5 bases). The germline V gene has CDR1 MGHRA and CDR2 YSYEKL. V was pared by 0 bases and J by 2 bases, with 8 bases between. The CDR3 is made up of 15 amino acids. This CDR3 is CASSQDLGPGNTIYF. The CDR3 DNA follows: TGCGCCAGCAGCCAAGATCTGGGGCCTGGAAACACCATATATTTT.

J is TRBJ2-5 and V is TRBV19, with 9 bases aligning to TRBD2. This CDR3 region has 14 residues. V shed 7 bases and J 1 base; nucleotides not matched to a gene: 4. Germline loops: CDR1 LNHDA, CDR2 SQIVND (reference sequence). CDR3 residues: CASTSGAGQETQYF. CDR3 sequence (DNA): TGTGCCAGTACTAGCGGGGCAGGCCAAGAGACCCAGTACTTC.

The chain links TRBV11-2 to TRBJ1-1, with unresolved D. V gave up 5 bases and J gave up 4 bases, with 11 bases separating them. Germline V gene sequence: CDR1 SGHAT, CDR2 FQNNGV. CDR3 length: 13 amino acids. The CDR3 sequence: CASSKEGRTEAFF. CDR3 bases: TGTGCCAGCAGCAAAGAGGGTCGCACTGAAGCTTTCTTT.

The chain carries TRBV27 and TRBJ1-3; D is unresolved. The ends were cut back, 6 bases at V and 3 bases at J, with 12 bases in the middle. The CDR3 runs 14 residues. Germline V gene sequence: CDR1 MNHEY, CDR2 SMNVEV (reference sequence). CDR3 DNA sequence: TGTGCCAGCAGCTCAGCGGCTTTTGGAAACACCATATATTTT. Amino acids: CASSSAAFGNTIYF.

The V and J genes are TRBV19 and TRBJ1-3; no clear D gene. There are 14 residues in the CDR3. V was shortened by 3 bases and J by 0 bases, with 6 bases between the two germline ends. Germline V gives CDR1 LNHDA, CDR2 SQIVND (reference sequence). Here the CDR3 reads CASSMRSSGNTIYF. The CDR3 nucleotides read TGTGCCAGTAGTATGAGGAGCTCTGGAAACACCATATATTTT.

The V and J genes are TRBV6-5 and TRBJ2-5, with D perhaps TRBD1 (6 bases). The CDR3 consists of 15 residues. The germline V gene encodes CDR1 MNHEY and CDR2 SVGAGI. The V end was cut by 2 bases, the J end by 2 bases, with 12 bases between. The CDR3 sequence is CASSYMDSGQETQYF. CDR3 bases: TGTGCCAGCAGTTACATGGACAGCGGACAAGAGACCCAGTACTTC.